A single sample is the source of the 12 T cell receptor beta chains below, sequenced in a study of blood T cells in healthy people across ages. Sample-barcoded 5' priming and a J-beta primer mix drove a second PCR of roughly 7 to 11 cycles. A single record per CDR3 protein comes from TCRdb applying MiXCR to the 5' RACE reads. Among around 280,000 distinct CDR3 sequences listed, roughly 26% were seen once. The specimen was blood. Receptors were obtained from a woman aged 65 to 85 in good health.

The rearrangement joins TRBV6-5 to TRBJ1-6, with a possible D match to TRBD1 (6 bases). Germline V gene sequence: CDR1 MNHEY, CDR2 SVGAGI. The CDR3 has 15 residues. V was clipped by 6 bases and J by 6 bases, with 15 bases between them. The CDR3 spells CASSTLGTLNSPLHF. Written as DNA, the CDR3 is TGTGCCAGCAGCACTCTTGGGACACTTAATTCACCCCTCCACTTT.

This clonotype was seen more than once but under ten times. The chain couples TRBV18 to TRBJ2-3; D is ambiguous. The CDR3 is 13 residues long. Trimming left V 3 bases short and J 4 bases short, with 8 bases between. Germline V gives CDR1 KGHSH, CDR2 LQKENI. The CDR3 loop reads CASSPAPSDTQYF. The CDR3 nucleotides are TGTGCCAGCTCACCCGCACCTTCAGATACGCAGTATTTT.

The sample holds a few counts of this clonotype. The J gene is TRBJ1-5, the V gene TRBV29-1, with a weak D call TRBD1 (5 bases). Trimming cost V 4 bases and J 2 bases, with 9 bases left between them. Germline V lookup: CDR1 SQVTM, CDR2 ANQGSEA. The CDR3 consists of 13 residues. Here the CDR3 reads CSVGWGGNQPQHF. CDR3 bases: TGCAGCGTTGGTTGGGGGGGCAATCAGCCCCAGCATTTT.

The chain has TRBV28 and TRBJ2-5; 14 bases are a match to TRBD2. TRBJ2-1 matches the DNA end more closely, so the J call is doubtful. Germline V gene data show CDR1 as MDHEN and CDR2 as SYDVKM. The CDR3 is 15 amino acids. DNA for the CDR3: TGTGCCAGCAGTCCGGGGACTAGCGGGAGTGGTGAGCAGTTCTTC. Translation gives CASSPGTSGSGEQFF.

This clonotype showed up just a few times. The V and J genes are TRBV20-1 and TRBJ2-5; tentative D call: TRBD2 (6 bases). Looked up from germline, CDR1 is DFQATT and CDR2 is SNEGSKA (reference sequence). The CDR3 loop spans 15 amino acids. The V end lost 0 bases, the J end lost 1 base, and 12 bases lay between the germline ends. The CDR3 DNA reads TGCAGTGCTAGAGATCTTGGGGGAGGCCAAGAGACCCAGTACTTC. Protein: CSARDLGGGQETQYF.

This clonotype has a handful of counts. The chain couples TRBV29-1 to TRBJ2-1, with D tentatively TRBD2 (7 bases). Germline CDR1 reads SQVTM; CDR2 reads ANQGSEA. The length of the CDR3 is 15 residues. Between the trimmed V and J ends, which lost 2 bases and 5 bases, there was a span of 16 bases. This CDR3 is CSVENTGRANNEQFF. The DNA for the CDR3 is TGCAGCGTTGAAAATACAGGGAGGGCCAACAATGAGCAGTTCTTC.

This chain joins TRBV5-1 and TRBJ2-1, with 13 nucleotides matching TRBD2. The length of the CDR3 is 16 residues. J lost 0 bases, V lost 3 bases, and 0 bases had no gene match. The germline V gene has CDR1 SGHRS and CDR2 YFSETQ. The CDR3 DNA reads TGCGCCAGCAGCTGGACTAGCGGGAGCTCCTACAATGAGCAGTTCTTC. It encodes CASSWTSGSSYNEQFF.

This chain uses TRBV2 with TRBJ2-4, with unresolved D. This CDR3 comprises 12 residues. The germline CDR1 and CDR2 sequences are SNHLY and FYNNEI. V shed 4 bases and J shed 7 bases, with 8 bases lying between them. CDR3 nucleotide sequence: TGTGCCAGCAGTGGAGACCGTAACATTCAGTACTTC. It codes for CASSGDRNIQYF.

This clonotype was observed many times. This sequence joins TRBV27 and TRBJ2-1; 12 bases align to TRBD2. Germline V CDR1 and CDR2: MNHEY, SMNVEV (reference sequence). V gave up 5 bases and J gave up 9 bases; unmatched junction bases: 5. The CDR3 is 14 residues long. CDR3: CASSPTSGSAEQFF. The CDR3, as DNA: TGTGCCAGCAGTCCGACTAGCGGGAGTGCTGAGCAGTTCTTC.

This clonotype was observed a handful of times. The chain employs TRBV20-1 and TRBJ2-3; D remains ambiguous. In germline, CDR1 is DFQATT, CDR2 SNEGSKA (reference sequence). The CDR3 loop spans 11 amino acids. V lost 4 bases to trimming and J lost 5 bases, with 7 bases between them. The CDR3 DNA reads TGCAGTGCTACTCAGAGAGATACGCAGTATTTT. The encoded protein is CSATQRDTQYF.

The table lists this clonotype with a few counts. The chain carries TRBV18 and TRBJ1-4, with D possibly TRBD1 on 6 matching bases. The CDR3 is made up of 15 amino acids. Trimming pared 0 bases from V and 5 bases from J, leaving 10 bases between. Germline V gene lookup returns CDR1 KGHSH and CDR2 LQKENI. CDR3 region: CASSPPQGRNEKLFF. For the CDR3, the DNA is TGTGCCAGCTCACCACCCCAGGGGAGAAATGAAAAACTGTTTTTT.

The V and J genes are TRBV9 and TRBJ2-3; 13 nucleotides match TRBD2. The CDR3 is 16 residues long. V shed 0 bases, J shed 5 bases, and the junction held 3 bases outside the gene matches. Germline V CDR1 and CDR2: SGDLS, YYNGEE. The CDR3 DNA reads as TGTGCCAGCAGCGTAGATGGACTAGCGGGAGTAGATACGCAGTATTTT. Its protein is CASSVDGLAGVDTQYF.